The 10 T cell receptor beta chains below come from one sample, sequenced in a study of blood T cell repertoires in COVID-19. Sequenced by immunoSEQ multiplex PCR; TCRdb stores in-frame clones only, minus some. In the table there are roughly 30,000 clones, 85% to 95% of which are singletons. Sequencing was carried out using peripheral blood. These receptors all stem from a woman aged 70-85 years with COVID-19, enrolled during active disease.

This clone was detected once. This chain connects TRBV24-1 to TRBJ2-1; D ambiguous. CDR1 and CDR2 from the germline V gene are KGHDR and SFDVKD. The CDR3 covers 16 residues. With 4 bases removed from V and 0 bases from J, the gap between germline ends came to 12 bases. CDR3 loop: CATSDHLPSSYNEQFF. Here the CDR3 DNA reads TGTGCCACCAGTGACCACCTACCGAGCTCCTACAATGAGCAGTTCTTC.

The V gene is TRBV18, the J gene TRBJ2-7; D is possibly TRBD2 (6 bases). The CDR3 contains 15 residues. Germline V CDR1 and CDR2: KGHSH, LQKENI. V lost 0 bases and J lost 10, with 19 bases in between. DNA of the CDR3: TGTGCCAGCTCACCACCCGTAGCGGAGCAGCTCCCCCAGTACTTC. Protein product: CASSPPVAEQLPQYF. Together with reference TRBV18 and TRBJ2-7, the CDR3 gives the full variable domain: NAGVMQNPRHLVRRRGQEARLRCSPMKGHSHVYWYRQLPEEGLKFMVYLQKENIIDESGMPKERFSAEFPKEGPSILRIQQVVRGDSAAYFCASSPPVAEQLPQYFGPGTRLTVT.

The V call is TRBV16, the J call TRBJ1-2; weak D call: TRBD1 (6 bases). The CDR3 consists of 13 residues. V was trimmed by 4 bases and J by 7 bases, leaving 13 bases between them. The germline V gene encodes CDR1 KGHSY and CDR2 FQNENV. CDR3 protein: CASSPPGGAGYTF. The CDR3 nucleotides are TGTGCCAGCAGCCCCCCTGGGGGGGCTGGCTACACCTTC.

V and J are TRBV19 and TRBJ1-5; D uncertain. This CDR3 has 15 amino acids. Germline CDR1 and CDR2: LNHDA and SQIVND (reference sequence). Trimming pared 3 bases from V and 5 bases from J, leaving 14 bases between. The chain's CDR3 is CASSMGRQVDQPQHF. The CDR3 coding sequence is TGTGCCAGTAGTATGGGTCGGCAGGTTGATCAGCCCCAGCATTTT.

This clone was detected a few times. The rearrangement joins TRBV6-5 to TRBJ1-5; TRBD1 might be the D (5 bases). V was shortened by 4 bases and J by 5 bases, with 12 bases between the two germline ends. The V gene's germline CDR1 is MNHEY and CDR2 SVGAGI. There are 14 residues in the CDR3. CDR3 nucleotides: TGTGCCAGCAGTTCGACGGGGGGATATCAGCCCCAGCATTTT. Residues: CASSSTGGYQPQHF.

The chain links TRBV5-1 to TRBJ2-7, with 7 bases matching TRBD1. Losses at the gene ends were 3 bases for V and 7 bases for J; bases not matched to a gene: 13. In germline, CDR1 is SGHRS, CDR2 YFSETQ. The CDR3 has 15 amino acids. CDR3 amino acids: CASSSTPQGTEEQYF. For the CDR3, the DNA is TGCGCCAGCAGCTCGACTCCACAGGGGACGGAAGAGCAGTACTTC. Combining the CDR3 with reference TRBV5-1 and TRBJ2-7 gives the whole variable domain KAGVTQTPRYLIKTRGQQVTLSCSPISGHRSVSWYQQTPGQGLQFLFEYFSETQRNKGNFPGRFSGRQFSNSRSEMNVSTLELGDSALYLCASSSTPQGTEEQYFGPGTRLTVT.

This CDR3 is CASSYSSDQPQHF. In DNA, the CDR3 is TGTGCCAGCAGTTATTCTAGTGATCAGCCCCAGCATTTT. The gene calls are TRBV6-5 and TRBJ1-5; D is uncertain. The germline gives CDR1 MNHEY, CDR2 SVGAGI. CDR3 length: 13 amino acids. The V end lost 3 bases, the J end lost 5 bases, and 8 bases lay between the germline ends.

This rearrangement joins TRBV30 to TRBJ2-1; 9 nucleotides align to TRBD2. CDR3 length: 15 amino acids. V dropped 3 bases and J dropped 5; count of bases not matched to a gene: 8. Germline CDR1 is GTSNPN and CDR2 is SVGIG (reference sequence). The CDR3 here is CAWSVNLAGNNEQFF. Here the CDR3 DNA reads TGTGCCTGGAGCGTCAATCTAGCGGGGAACAATGAGCAGTTCTTC.

The CDR3 spells CAWESPPGQNLYGYTF. CDR3 nucleotide sequence: TGTGCCTGGGAGTCCCCCCCGGGACAGAATCTTTATGGCTACACCTTC. The V call is TRBV30, the J call TRBJ1-2, with TRBD1 matching over 7 bases. The CDR3 contains 16 residues. Germline V gene lookup returns CDR1 GTSNPN and CDR2 SVGIG (reference sequence). Trimming at V came to 5 bases and at J to 5 bases, leaving 17 bases not matched to a gene.

This rearrangement joins TRBV7-2 to TRBJ1-5; D not certain. Germline CDR1 reads SGHTA; CDR2 reads FQGNSA. V lost 5 bases and J lost 6, with 11 bases in between. The CDR3 contains 13 residues. The CDR3 here is CASSPDGVQPQHF. Written as DNA, the CDR3 is TGTGCCAGCAGCCCCGACGGGGTTCAGCCCCAGCATTTT.